The 20 T cell receptor beta chains reported below all come from one sample, sequenced in a study of neoadjuvant anti-PD-1 for oral cavity cancer (dated by TCRdb to the early 2020s). What this sample's time point label stands for: before neoadjuvant nivolumab. The protocol used for the library was the immunoSEQ multiplex PCR assay. As stored in TCRdb, this immuneACCESS dataset retains in-frame rearrangements with V and J assigned. A fraction of the clones does not appear; measured against another copy, unresolved V genes explain less than half of the discrepancy, and the remainder lacks a known reason. This sample gives 75,000 or so clones in total; under 85% of them show up just once. The top ten clonotypes cover 2.5% to 3.5% of the sample. Sequenced here: PBMCs, sampled before nivolumab (anti-PD-1) treatment. The source is a person between 35 and 79 years old with oral cavity squamous cell carcinoma.

DNA for the CDR3: TGCAGCGTTGACAGTGGGACAGGAAGGGGGAACACTGAAGCTTTCTTT. Protein: CSVDSGTGRGNTEAFF. The chain joins TRBV29-1 to TRBJ1-1; the match to TRBD1 covers 8 bases. The CDR3 totals 16 residues. V trimming: 3 bases; J trimming: 1 base; junction bases outside the gene matches: 10. Germline V lookup: CDR1 SQVTM, CDR2 ANQGSEA.

This sequence joins TRBV29-1 and TRBJ1-1; 11 bases are shared with TRBD1. Germline V gene lookup returns CDR1 SQVTM and CDR2 ANQGSEA. This CDR3 contains 14 residues. V gave up 6 bases and J gave up 6 bases; unmatched junction bases: 9. CDR3 DNA sequence: TGCAGCGTGTATAGGACAGGGGGCGAAGCTGAAGCTTTCTTT. Protein sequence: CSVYRTGGEAEAFF.

V is TRBV5-1 and J is TRBJ2-3; 10 positions agree with TRBD2. J lost 2 bases, V lost 0 bases, and 21 bases had no gene match. From germline, CDR1 is SGHRS and CDR2 YFSETQ. This CDR3 is built from 22 residues. This CDR3 is CASSLARPLAGGTALLTDTQYF. CDR3 coding DNA: TGCGCCAGCAGCTTGGCCCGACCGTTAGCGGGAGGCACCGCCTTACTCACAGATACGCAGTATTTT.

For the CDR3, the DNA is TGTGCCAGCAGTCCAAACGTCATGAGCAATCAGCCCCAGCATTTT. Protein sequence: CASSPNVMSNQPQHF. V gene TRBV6-1 combines with J gene TRBJ1-5; D ambiguous. CDR1 and CDR2 (germline): MNHNS, SASEGT. V dropped 5 bases and J dropped 1 base, with 12 bases sitting between them. The length of the CDR3 is 15 residues.

A remark on this clone: Relative to the germline gene, one junction end is altered; a read error may explain this. The J gene is TRBJ2-2, the V gene TRBV7-7; D ambiguous. CDR3 length: 12 amino acids. Per germline, CDR1 SSHAT and CDR2 FNYEAQ (reference sequence). The CDR3, as DNA: TGTGCTAGCAGCTTACTTGACGGGGAGCTGTTTTTT. This sequence encodes CASSLLDGELFF.

The J gene is TRBJ2-1, the V gene TRBV6-5; TRBD1 agrees at 8 bases. This CDR3 has 15 amino acids. The ends lost 7 bases at V and 1 base at J; junction bases unmatched: 6. The germline CDR1 and CDR2 sequences are MNHEY and SVGAGI. CDR3 nucleotides: TGTGCCAGCAAAACCACAGGGGGGTCCTACAATGAGCAGTTCTTC. Its translation is CASKTTGGSYNEQFF.

The chain joins TRBV27 to TRBJ1-1; TRBD1 might be the D (5 bases). Germline V gives CDR1 MNHEY, CDR2 SMNVEV (reference sequence). The CDR3 is 13 residues long. With 1 base removed from V and 5 bases from J, the gap between germline ends came to 8 bases. CDR3 in DNA: TGTGCCAGCAGTTTATACAGGAGGACTGAAGCTTTCTTT. It translates to CASSLYRRTEAFF.

CDR3 loop: CASSLGQRNQPQHF. The DNA of the CDR3 is TGTGCCAGCAGTTTGGGACAGCGGAATCAGCCCCAGCATTTT. This sequence joins TRBV27 and TRBJ1-5; 7 bases align to TRBD1. CDR1 and CDR2 (germline): MNHEY, SMNVEV (reference sequence). The V and J ends lost 3 bases and 4 bases, in that order; junction bases with no gene match: 3. The length of the CDR3 is 14 residues.

The chain employs TRBV28 and TRBJ1-4; TRBD1 matches at 10 bases. The germline CDR1 and CDR2 sequences are MDHEN and SYDVKM. The V segment lost 7 bases and the J segment 8 bases; nucleotides outside the gene matches: 4. The CDR3 spans 13 residues. CDR3 in DNA: TGTGCCAGCACGACAGGGGGCATCGAAAAACTGTTTTTT. Translated: CASTTGGIEKLFF.

The chain carries TRBV27 and TRBJ1-2; no firm D call. The V end was cut by 3 bases, the J end by 8 bases, with 22 bases between. The CDR3 runs 16 residues. CDR1 MNHEY and CDR2 SMNVEV come from the germline V gene (reference sequence). The CDR3 protein is CASSLSGEPSGRGYTF. The CDR3 region has the DNA TGTGCCAGCAGTTTGTCCGGGGAACCATCAGGAAGGGGCTACACCTTC.

The V and J genes are TRBV27 and TRBJ2-7; TRBD2 might be the D (6 bases). V dropped 7 bases and J dropped 2 bases, with 12 bases sitting between them. The CDR3 extends over 13 amino acids. Looked up from germline, CDR1 is MNHEY and CDR2 is SMNVEV (reference sequence). The CDR3 is CASKAGLPYEQYF. DNA for the CDR3: TGTGCCAGCAAGGCGGGACTCCCCTACGAGCAGTACTTC.

V and J are TRBV4-2 and TRBJ2-3; D is ambiguous. Germline V gene sequence: CDR1 LGHNA, CDR2 YNFKEQ. The CDR3 sequence is 14 residues long. V dropped 7 bases and J dropped 2 bases, with 13 bases sitting between them. In nucleotides, the CDR3 is TGTGCCAGCATCTTCCCCACGGACACAGATACGCAGTATTTT. Translated, it gives CASIFPTDTDTQYF.

In this sample, this clone turned up a few times. This chain uses TRBV4-1 with TRBJ2-2, with 8 positions matching TRBD1. The CDR3 totals 17 residues. Germline-derived CDR1 and CDR2 are MGHRA and YSYEKL. Trimming cost V 1 base and J 4 bases; bases outside gene matches: 8. CDR3 protein: CASSQGWAGGFTGELFF. As DNA, the CDR3 is TGCGCCAGCAGCCAAGGGTGGGCAGGGGGCTTCACCGGGGAGCTGTTTTTT.

The chain carries TRBV19 and TRBJ2-7; maybe TRBD2 (6 bases). Germline V gene sequence: CDR1 LNHDA, CDR2 SQIVND (reference sequence). CDR3 length: 12 amino acids. V was clipped by 8 bases and J by 7 bases, with 15 bases between them. The CDR3 DNA is TGTGCCAGTGGGGACTTCAGTGGGGAGCAGTACTTC. This gives the protein CASGDFSGEQYF.

The rearrangement joins TRBV27 to TRBJ1-1; 7 nucleotides line up with TRBD1. Germline assignment: CDR1 MNHEY and CDR2 SMNVEV (reference sequence). CDR3 length equals 12 residues. With V trimmed by 4 bases and J by 11 bases, 7 bases remained unmatched. The CDR3 sequence is CASSSGGRVAFF. The CDR3 nucleotides read TGTGCCAGCAGTTCAGGGGGGCGCGTGGCTTTCTTT.

V is TRBV30 and J is TRBJ2-1, with 8 nucleotides matching TRBD1. The germline V gene has CDR1 GTSNPN and CDR2 SVGIG (reference sequence). With V trimmed by 3 bases and J by 13 bases, 11 bases remained unmatched. This CDR3 contains 13 residues. The CDR3 nucleotides read TGTGCCTGGAGCGCGCAATCCGGGACAGGCCAGTTCTTC. Amino acid sequence: CAWSAQSGTGQFF.

In its sample, this clone is medium-sized. This sequence joins TRBV19 and TRBJ1-4, with unresolved D. This CDR3 has 13 amino acids. Germline-derived CDR1 and CDR2 are LNHDA and SQIVND (reference sequence). The ends were cut back, 2 bases at V and 6 bases at J, with 7 bases in the middle. Here the CDR3 reads CASSIRMDEKLFF. CDR3 sequence (DNA): TGTGCCAGTAGTATACGAATGGATGAAAAACTGTTTTTT.

This chain joins TRBV16 and TRBJ2-3; TRBD1 matches at 8 bases. V gave up 2 bases and J gave up 2 bases; unmatched junction bases: 6. Germline V gene sequence: CDR1 KGHSY, CDR2 FQNENV. This CDR3 has 16 amino acids. The CDR3 DNA follows: TGTGCCAGCAGCCAACAGGGGGCGTTGATCACAGATACGCAGTATTTT. Amino acid sequence: CASSQQGALITDTQYF. The full variable domain, its missing parts supplied by reference TRBV16 and TRBJ2-3, is GEEVAQTPKHLVRGEGQKAKLYCAPIKGHSYVFWYQQVLKNEFKFLISFQNENVFDETGMPKERFSAKCLPNSPCSLEIQATKLEDSAVYFCASSQQGALITDTQYFGPGTRLTVL.

This clone has a single count. The chain is built from TRBV2 and TRBJ2-3; possibly TRBD2 for D (6 bases). This CDR3 has 14 residues. V was pared by 8 bases and J by 0 bases, with 12 bases between. Germline V gene data show CDR1 as SNHLY and CDR2 as FYNNEI. CDR3 nucleotides: TGTGCCAGCGGGGGACTTTTAAGCACAGATACGCAGTATTTT. This gives the protein CASGGLLSTDTQYF.

The V and J genes are TRBV27 and TRBJ2-7; D remains ambiguous. From germline, CDR1 is MNHEY and CDR2 SMNVEV (reference sequence). The CDR3 is 12 amino acids. V was cut by 3 bases and J by 4 bases, with 7 bases left in between. CDR3 nucleotides: TGTGCCAGCAGTTTGAACGGATACGAGCAGTACTTC. Its protein product is CASSLNGYEQYF.